This TCR beta chain was sequenced for a study of cytomegalovirus exposure and HLA in healthy donors. Study findings and constraints: Fewer than 20,000 TCR beta sequences were associated with HLA alleles at 0.05 false discovery rate in a later analysis.

This clone was found once. What it recognizes is unknown. With 60 Vbeta and 13 Jbeta primers, the PCR was carried out. The data were produced by immunoSEQ multiplex PCR, yet TCRdb's version contains in-frame clones alone and is incomplete. The data hold 200,000 to 300,000 clones, with 78% observed a single time. The germline gives CDR1 GTSNPN, CDR2 SVGIG (reference sequence). The V gene lost 1 base and the J gene lost 4 bases, with 10 bases spanning the gap. The CDR3 covers 13 residues. The chain uses TRBV30 and TRBJ1-2; D call uncertain. The TCR was taken from a boy aged 5-17 years in good health and CMV-seronegative. Sample: PBMCs. The CDR3 DNA reads TGTGCCTGGAGTGCAATGGGCCCCTATGGCTACACCTTC. Its protein product is CAWSAMGPYGYTF. Full variable domain (remainder filled in from reference TRBV30 and TRBJ1-2): SQTIHQWPATLVQPVGSPLSLECTVEGTSNPNLYWYRQAAGRGLQLLFYSVGIGQISSEVPQNLSASRPQDRQFILSSKKLLLSDSGFYLCAWSAMGPYGYTFGSGTRLTVV.